This record concerns one T cell receptor (beta chain) sequence. No cognate antigen has been identified for it. There are no base qualities to consult, and no much larger clone falls within one base. The source of the sample is a study of cytomegalovirus exposure and HLA in healthy donors (dated by TCRdb to about 2017). With respect to the entire study: The roughly 670 repertoires of the first cohort and the roughly 110 validation repertoires were produced on the same platform, according to a later analysis. The aim of the study was to test whether cataloging public T cell receptors could identify signatures of past pathogen exposure. The study combined high-throughput TCR immunosequencing, statistical association of individual TCRs with disease status, and machine learning to predict cytomegalovirus infection status. Along with the roughly 670-subject first cohort, a separate validation cohort of over 90 different subjects was used. Broader findings and caveats from the paper: A few of the identified cytomegalovirus-associated TCR beta chains were confirmed in vitro to be specific for cytomegalovirus antigens. All 120 or so repertoires were used to score co-occurrence in the validation cohort in a later analysis, because that analysis had no HLA typing for the cohort. In both the original and validation cohorts, the classifier was reported to diagnose cytomegalovirus status with high specificity and sensitivity. According to the authors, the approach could potentially be generalized to other disease states and immunological phenotypes. Of the cluster scores, 85% to 95% were above 0 in a later analysis, which found that TCRs clustered in the first cohort also tended to co-occur in the roughly 130 validation repertoires. The study listed 150 to 200 TCR beta chains as associated with cytomegalovirus. While some public TCRs were present in many individuals, most TCR sequences turned up only very rarely across donors.

From cysteine to phenylalanine, the CDR3 is 14 amino acids long. Of the read, only the CDR3 DNA is kept; its 42 bases are in frame from base 1. At the junction V is shortened by 4 bases and J by 7 bases; bases outside the gene matches: 8. Donors formed part of the validation cohort, which comprised over a hundred subjects and was distinct from the first cohort of 550 to 850 subjects. The protocol used for the library was the immunoSEQ multiplex PCR assay. For the original study's pipeline: To diagnose cytomegalovirus status from the catalog of TCR beta chain sequences, a statistical classification framework was built. TCRdb re-hosts the immuneACCESS table, in-frame sequences only. Its copies lack some clones; in the studies checked, an unresolved V gene accounts for under half of them, and the cause for the rest is not known. V, J and clone size were drawn from that table, and D and trimming were deduced from the DNA. The sample table lists tens of thousands of clones, roughly 92% of them with a count of one. The ten largest clones represent about 1.1% of the sample.

This receptor was identified in a woman in her 30s in good health and CMV-seropositive. The chain was built from TRBV23-1 and TRBJ2-3; TRBD2 aligns with 7 central bases. TRBV23-1 is flagged as an ORF with uncertain function. Sequences were obtained from PBMCs. The DNA sequence is as follows: TGCGCCAGCAGTCCTTGGGTAGCGGGCCATACGCAGTATTTT. This codes for CASSPWVAGHTQYF.